This T cell receptor (beta chain) was captured by sequencing in a study of human T cells and chemical hapten exposure. MiXCR, run by TCRdb on the RACE reads, gives a single entry per CDR3 protein. The sample has more than 300,000 distinct CDR3 sequences, less than 6.5% seen once. Time point here: pre-sensitization, week 0. The sample's treatment: therapeutic diphenylcyclopropenone sensitization with weekly scalp DPC. V trimming: 5 bases; J trimming: 3 bases; junction bases outside the gene matches: 8. CDR3 length equals 16 residues. Germline-derived CDR1 and CDR2 are LNHNV and YYDKDF (reference sequence).

Sequenced here: whole blood, sampled in connection with sensitization to the hapten diphenylcyclopropenone (DPC). This chain joins TRBV15 and TRBJ2-3; 10 positions agree with TRBD1. This receptor was identified in a woman in her fifties or sixties with alopecia areata. Some clones in this sample may be carry-over from other donors' samples. The CDR3 nucleotides read TGTGCCACCAGCCGGATACCGGGACAGGGGACAGATACGCAGTATTTT. Translated, it gives CATSRIPGQGTDTQYF.